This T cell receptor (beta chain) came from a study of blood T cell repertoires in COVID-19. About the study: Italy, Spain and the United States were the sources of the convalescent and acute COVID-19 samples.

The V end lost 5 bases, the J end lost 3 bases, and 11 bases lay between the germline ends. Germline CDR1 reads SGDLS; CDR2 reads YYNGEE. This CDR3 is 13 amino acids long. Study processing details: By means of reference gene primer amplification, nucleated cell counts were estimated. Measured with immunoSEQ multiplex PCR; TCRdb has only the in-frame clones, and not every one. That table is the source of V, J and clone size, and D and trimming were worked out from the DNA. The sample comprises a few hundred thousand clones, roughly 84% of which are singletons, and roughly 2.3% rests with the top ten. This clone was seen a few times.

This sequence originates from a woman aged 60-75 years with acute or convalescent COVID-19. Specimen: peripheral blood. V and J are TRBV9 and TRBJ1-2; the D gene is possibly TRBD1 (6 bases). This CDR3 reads CASRHRDDYGYTF. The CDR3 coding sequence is TGTGCCAGCAGGCACAGGGACGACTATGGCTACACCTTC.